This T cell receptor beta chain was sequenced for a study of blood T cell repertoires in COVID-19. Overall study: There were acute and convalescent COVID-19 samples, and they came from the United States, Italy and Spain. Sources were T cells, B-cell-depleted T cells, or PBMCs; the material itself was cDNA or gDNA.

Per the authors' pipeline: It was from reference gene primer amplification that nucleated cell counts were estimated. Profiling relied on immunoSEQ multiplex PCR, and the TCRdb table lists in-frame clones only, not all of them. The DNA was the basis for D and trimming; V, J and clone size are from that table. The data show about 210,000 clones, around 80% seen once. The CDR3 extends over 14 amino acids. The V and J ends lost 2 bases and 9 bases respectively, with 14 bases between them. The germline V gene has CDR1 MNHEY and CDR2 SMNVEV (reference sequence). This chain uses TRBV27 with TRBJ1-5, with D possibly matching TRBD1 (5 bases). The origin of this receptor is a middle-aged man with active or convalescent COVID-19. The sample taken for sequencing was peripheral blood. This CDR3 is CASSLARGELPQHF. DNA of the CDR3: TGTGCCAGCAGTTTAGCCCGGGGGGAGCTGCCCCAGCATTTT.